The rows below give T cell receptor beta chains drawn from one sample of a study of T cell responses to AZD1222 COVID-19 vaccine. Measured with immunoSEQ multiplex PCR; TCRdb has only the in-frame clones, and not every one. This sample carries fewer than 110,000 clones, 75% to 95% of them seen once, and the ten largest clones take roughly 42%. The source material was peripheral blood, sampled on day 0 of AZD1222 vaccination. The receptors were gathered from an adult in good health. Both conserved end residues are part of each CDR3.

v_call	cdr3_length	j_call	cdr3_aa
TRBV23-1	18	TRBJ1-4	CASSQSEAGGDSNEKLFF
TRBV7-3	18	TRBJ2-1	CASSLTLRGGGLAAEQFF
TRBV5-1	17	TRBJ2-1	CASSGTLKAMTGYEQFF
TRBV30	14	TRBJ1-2	CAWSVSGGLYGYTF
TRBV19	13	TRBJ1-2	CASSPGGPYGYTF
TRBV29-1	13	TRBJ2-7	CSVSSFQAYEQYF
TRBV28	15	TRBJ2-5	CASSLRGSARETQYF
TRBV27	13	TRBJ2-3	CASSSLTPDTQYF
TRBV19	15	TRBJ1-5	CASSIQGRVEQPQHF
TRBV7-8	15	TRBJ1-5	CASSSRQGGVQPQHF
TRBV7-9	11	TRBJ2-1	CASSFRNEQFF
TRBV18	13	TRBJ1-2	CASSPGTGNGYTF
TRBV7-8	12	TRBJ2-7	CASSPVGGEQYF
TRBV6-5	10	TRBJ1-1	CASVAGQAFF
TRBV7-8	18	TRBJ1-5	CASSIRDRGLAGNQPQHF
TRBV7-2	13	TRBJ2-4	CASSSRTRDIQYF
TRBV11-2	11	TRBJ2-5	CASSLRETQYF
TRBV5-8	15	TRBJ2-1	CASRRPGQGLSELFF
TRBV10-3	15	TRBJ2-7	CAIMTTSGLTYEQYF
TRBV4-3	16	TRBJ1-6	CASSQTGRRANSPLHF
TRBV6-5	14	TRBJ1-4	CASSYWGDNEKLFF
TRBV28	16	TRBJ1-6	CASSLGGIAVYSPLHF
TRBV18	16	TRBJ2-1	CASSLPGLAGGLEQFF
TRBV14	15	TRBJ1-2	CASSHSPYSNYGYTF
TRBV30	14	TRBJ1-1	CAWRGDLPNTEAFF
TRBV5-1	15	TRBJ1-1	CASSGGSTGDTEAFF
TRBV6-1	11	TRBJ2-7	CASSDLYEQYF
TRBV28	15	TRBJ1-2	CASSSGILPSSGYTF
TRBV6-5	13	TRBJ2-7	CASRLHQTYEQYF
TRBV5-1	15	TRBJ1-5	CASSLTTGVNQPQHF
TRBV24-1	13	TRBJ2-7	CATGDSSSYEQYF
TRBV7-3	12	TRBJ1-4	CARAGSNEKLFF
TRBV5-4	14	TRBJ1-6	CASSSGRGRGPLHF
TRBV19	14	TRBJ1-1	CASSTVNLNTEAFF
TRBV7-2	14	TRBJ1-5	CASSLVEVNQPQHF
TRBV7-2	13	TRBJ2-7	CASSLVGLSPRYF
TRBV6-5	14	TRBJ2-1	CASRMDGAYNEQFF
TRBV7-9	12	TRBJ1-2	CASSLAGIGYTF
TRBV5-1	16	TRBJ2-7	CASSPEVAGSSYEQYF
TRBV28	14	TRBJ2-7	CASSWIGGLREQYF
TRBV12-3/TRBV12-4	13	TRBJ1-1	CASSQTVNTEAFF
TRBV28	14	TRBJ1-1	CASSLFRGNTEAFF
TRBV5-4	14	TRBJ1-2	CASSLGGGLYGYTF
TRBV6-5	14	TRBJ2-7	CASRAGTGTYEQYF
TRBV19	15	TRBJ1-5	CASSIPHPSNQPQHF
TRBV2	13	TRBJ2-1	CASCESSYNEQFF
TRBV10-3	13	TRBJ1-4	CAIRTGADEKLFF
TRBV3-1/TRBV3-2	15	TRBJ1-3	CASSQAGGTGNTIYF
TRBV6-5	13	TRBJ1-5	CASRIYSNQPQHF
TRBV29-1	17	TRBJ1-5	CSVEGGKATPRNQPQHF
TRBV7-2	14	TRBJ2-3	CASSRDLSTDTQYF
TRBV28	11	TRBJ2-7	CASSEGYEQYF
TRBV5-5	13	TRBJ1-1	CASSFGQYTEAFF
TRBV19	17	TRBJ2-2	CASSIGAASGSSGELFF
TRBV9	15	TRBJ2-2	CASSVASGGTGELFF